The 21 T cell receptor beta chains presented below share a single source sample, sequenced in a study of T-cell reconstitution after alpha-beta-depleted transplantation in children. The TCRbeta library incorporated unique molecular identifiers. TCRdb itself ran the PCR reads through MiXCR, one entry per CDR3 protein. The sample yields some 350,000 distinct CDR3 sequences, over 9% seen once. The sample in question was PBMCs from the stem cell graft donor, obtained from the stem cell graft. The receptors stem from a human donor who donated a stem cell graft to a child with acute lymphoblastic leukemia.

V usage is TRBV6-2 or TRBV6-3 and J usage is TRBJ2-1; possible D gene TRBD2, 5 bases. Trimming pared 2 bases from V and 0 bases from J, leaving 11 bases between. The CDR3 has 16 residues. Germline CDR1 and CDR2: MNHEY and SVGEGT. CDR3 region: CASSYIPAVSYNEQFF. CDR3 bases: TGTGCCAGCAGTTACATCCCAGCGGTCTCCTACAATGAGCAGTTCTTC.

This clonotype was found a few times. V and J are TRBV20-1 and TRBJ2-7; the D gene is possibly TRBD1 (6 bases). Per germline, CDR1 DFQATT and CDR2 SNEGSKA (reference sequence). Trimming took off 1 base at V and 3 bases at J, with 10 bases between the two ends. The CDR3 contains 13 residues. The CDR3, as DNA: TGCAGTGCTAGAGTCACGACAGGCTACGAGCAGTACTTC. Translated, it gives CSARVTTGYEQYF.

This clonotype was seen a handful of times. J is TRBJ2-3 and V is TRBV28; TRBD2 aligns across 8 bases. This CDR3 contains 18 residues. The trim removed 3 bases at V and 6 bases at J, leaving 17 bases unmatched. CDR1 and CDR2 from the germline V gene are MDHEN and SYDVKM. The CDR3 sequence: CASSFPPPLQRESDTQYF. The DNA of the CDR3 is TGTGCCAGCAGTTTCCCGCCCCCTCTCCAGCGGGAGTCCGATACGCAGTATTTT.

The genes are TRBV5-1 and TRBJ2-7, with no clear D. Trimming stripped 0 bases from V and 0 bases from J, with 7 bases between. CDR1 is SGHRS, CDR2 YFSETQ, per germline. The CDR3 contains 14 residues. The CDR3 is CASSLGAHSYEQYF. CDR3 nucleotides: TGCGCCAGCAGCTTGGGAGCTCACTCCTACGAGCAGTACTTC.

The V call is TRBV5-1, the J call TRBJ2-7; TRBD1 matches at 9 bases. This CDR3 has 15 amino acids. Trimming took 6 bases from V and 3 from J; bases not matched to a gene: 10. CDR1 SGHRS and CDR2 YFSETQ come from the germline V gene. The CDR3 loop is CASTPSGTGLYEQYF. As DNA, the CDR3 is TGCGCCAGCACTCCGAGCGGGACAGGGCTCTACGAGCAGTACTTC.

J is TRBJ2-7 and V is TRBV12-3 or TRBV12-4; 7 bases match TRBD1. The CDR3 is made up of 15 amino acids. V shed 6 bases and J 0 bases; nucleotides not matched to a gene: 8. The CDR3: CASSPTGVYSYEQYF. The CDR3 DNA is TGTGCCAGCAGCCCTACAGGGGTCTACTCCTACGAGCAGTACTTC.

The table lists this clonotype with many counts. J is TRBJ2-7 and V is TRBV20-1, with 8 bases that match TRBD1. The CDR3 length is 14 residues. J lost 2 bases, V lost 6 bases, and 9 bases had no gene match. Per the germline V gene, CDR1 is DFQATT and CDR2 is SNEGSKA (reference sequence). The CDR3 sequence is CSASFRDRPYEQYF. The CDR3 region has the DNA TGCAGTGCCTCGTTTCGGGACAGGCCCTACGAGCAGTACTTC.

CDR3 in DNA: TGCGCCAGCAGCCTACAGGCCCGACTAGCCCGAGGAGCAATCGAGCAGTTCTTC. This codes for CASSLQARLARGAIEQFF. The chain couples TRBV4-1 to TRBJ2-1, with 7 bases that match TRBD2. The trim removed 4 bases at V and 10 bases at J, leaving 22 bases unmatched. The CDR3 loop spans 18 amino acids. CDR1 is MGHRA and CDR2 is YSYEKL in the germline V gene.

The rearrangement joins TRBV6-2 or TRBV6-3 to TRBJ2-5, with D hard to call. The CDR3 has 13 amino acids. With 6 bases removed from V and 1 base from J, the gap between germline ends came to 9 bases. Germline CDR1 and CDR2: MNHEY and SVGEGT. CDR3: CASRPEFQETQYF. The CDR3 DNA reads as TGTGCCAGCAGGCCGGAGTTCCAAGAGACCCAGTACTTC.

The chain uses TRBV4-2 and TRBJ2-7, with no clear D. Trimming shortened V by 0 bases and J by 6 bases, and 9 bases separated the two germline ends. The germline V gene encodes CDR1 LGHNA and CDR2 YNFKEQ. There are 13 residues in the CDR3. The DNA for the CDR3 is TGTGCCAGCAGCCAAGATCTCCCGGTCGAGCAGTACTTC. Amino acids: CASSQDLPVEQYF.

This clonotype was recorded many times. The chain employs TRBV27 and TRBJ2-7; D is undetermined. The CDR3 totals 14 residues. Germline assignment: CDR1 MNHEY and CDR2 SMNVEV (reference sequence). Trimming left V 5 bases short and J 0 bases short, with 11 bases between. The CDR3 DNA is TGTGCCAGCAGTCCGGTTGGGTCCTCCTACGAGCAGTACTTC. It yields the protein CASSPVGSSYEQYF.

The CDR3 loop is CSVHRGLVGSTQYF. In nucleotides, the CDR3 is TGCAGCGTCCACCGGGGGTTGGTAGGTTCTACGCAGTATTTT. This sequence joins TRBV29-1 and TRBJ2-3; D perhaps matches TRBD2 (6 bases). Germline CDR1 and CDR2: SQVTM and ANQGSEA. Between the trimmed V and J ends, which lost 6 bases and 8 bases, there was a span of 21 bases. CDR3 length: 14 amino acids.

J is TRBJ2-3 and V is TRBV11-2; 8 bases line up with TRBD2. V shed 3 bases and J 2 bases; nucleotides not matched to a gene: 10. The CDR3 runs to 17 residues. Germline assignment: CDR1 SGHAT and CDR2 FQNNGV. CDR3: CASSFRTSGADTDTQYF. DNA of the CDR3: TGTGCCAGCAGCTTTCGAACTAGCGGAGCCGACACAGATACGCAGTATTTT.

The chain couples TRBV9 to TRBJ2-1; 14 bases are a match to TRBD2. V was pared by 3 bases and J by 10 bases, with 12 bases of the junction left unmatched. The CDR3 extends over 17 amino acids. Per the germline V gene, CDR1 is SGDLS and CDR2 is YYNGEE. The CDR3 spells CASSAPRGGLAGVEQFF. The DNA of the CDR3 is TGTGCCAGCAGCGCCCCACGCGGGGGACTAGCGGGAGTGGAGCAGTTCTTC.

Note on this clonotype: At one end the junction does not follow the germline gene, possibly because of a read error. V gene TRBV13 combines with J gene TRBJ2-3, with D uncertain. CDR1 PRHDT and CDR2 FYEKMQ come from the germline V gene (reference sequence). The CDR3 has 13 amino acids. In nucleotides, the CDR3 is TGTGGCAGCAGCTCCCGTGTACGGGATACGCAGTATTTT. Translation gives CGSSSRVRDTQYF. Complete variable domain (other parts from reference TRBV13 and TRBJ2-3): AAGVIQSPRHLIKEKRETATLKCYPIPRHDTVYWYQQGPGQDPQFLISFYEKMQSDKGSIPDRFSAQQFSDYHSELNMSSLELGDSALYFCGSSSRVRDTQYFGPGTRLTVL.

V gene TRBV9 combines with J gene TRBJ2-2; 7 bases align to TRBD2. Germline V gene lookup returns CDR1 SGDLS and CDR2 YYNGEE. There are 17 residues in the CDR3. J lost 3 bases, V lost 4 bases, and 12 bases had no gene match. Here the CDR3 DNA reads TGTGCCAGCAGCAGTGTAGTGGCGGGAGCTTACACCGGGGAGCTGTTTTTT. Protein sequence: CASSSVVAGAYTGELFF.

A few counts support this clonotype. This chain connects TRBV7-9 to TRBJ1-2; 10 nucleotides line up with TRBD1. J was trimmed by 4 bases and V by 5 bases; bases with no gene match: 7. The CDR3 sequence is 15 residues long. Germline values: CDR1 SEHNR, CDR2 FQNEAQ (reference sequence). The CDR3 region has the DNA TGTGCCAGCAGCCTTAGACAGGGGGCGGCCTATGGCTACACCTTC. Amino acid sequence: CASSLRQGAAYGYTF.

V gene TRBV20-1 combines with J gene TRBJ2-2; 10 bases are shared with TRBD1. The V and J ends lost 5 bases and 6 bases, in that order; junction bases with no gene match: 3. Germline CDR1 reads DFQATT; CDR2 reads SNEGSKA (reference sequence). The CDR3 spans 13 residues. The CDR3: CSASGQGPGELFF. The CDR3 DNA follows: TGCAGTGCTTCGGGACAGGGGCCCGGGGAGCTGTTTTTT.

The rearrangement links TRBV4-1 to TRBJ2-5; TRBD2 aligns across 9 bases. V shed 1 base, J shed 4 bases, and the junction held 1 base outside the gene matches. The CDR3 length is 14 residues. Germline loops: CDR1 MGHRA, CDR2 YSYEKL. The CDR3 bases are TGCGCCAGCAGCCAAGGGGGACTAGCAGAGACCCAGTACTTC. It codes for CASSQGGLAETQYF.

In this sample, this clonotype turned up many times. The genes are TRBV4-3 and TRBJ2-1, with 10 bases matching TRBD2. The CDR3 consists of 15 residues. J gave up 6 bases and V 6 bases, and 8 bases lay outside the gene matches. The germline CDR1 and CDR2 sequences are LGHNA and YSLEER. The CDR3 sequence: CASRGESGRGNEQFF. The DNA of the CDR3 is TGCGCCAGCAGGGGGGAAAGCGGGAGGGGCAATGAGCAGTTCTTC.

The chain carries TRBV5-5 and TRBJ1-5; no definite D call. The CDR3 has 12 amino acids. V was trimmed by 0 bases and J by 9 bases, leaving 7 bases between them. The germline CDR1 and CDR2 sequences are SGHKS and YYEKEE (reference sequence). The DNA of the CDR3 is TGTGCCAGCAGCTTGGAGGGCCTGCCCCAGCATTTT. Its translation is CASSLEGLPQHF.